This T cell receptor beta chain was obtained from a study of blood T cell repertoires in COVID-19. As for the study in general: PBMCs, B-cell-depleted T cells, or T cells provided the cDNA or gDNA that made up the material.

Libraries were prepared by immunoSEQ multiplex PCR; TCRdb keeps only in-frame clonotypes and omits some of them. The sample has over 150,000 clones; 90% are singletons. J was trimmed by 5 bases and V by 5 bases; bases with no gene match: 8. The germline V gene has CDR1 SGHRS and CDR2 YFSETQ. CDR3 size: 15 residues. The V and J genes are TRBV5-1 and TRBJ2-2, with 8 bases identical to TRBD1. Material: peripheral blood. The clonotype originates from a man aged 50-59 years with acute or convalescent COVID-19. The CDR3 coding sequence is TGCGCCAGCAGACTCGGACAGGGCGGAACCGGGGAGCTGTTTTTT. The encoded protein is CASRLGQGGTGELFF.